The present TCR beta chain was sequenced within a study of T cells in localized non-small cell lung cancer. Germline V CDR1 and CDR2: SQVTM, ANQGSEA. The CDR3 sequence is 12 residues long. V lost 3 bases and J lost 2, with 6 bases in between. TCRdb's copy holds only in-frame clones and misses some; the assay was immunoSEQ multiplex PCR. The table includes 70,000 to 90,000 clones, over 75% detected once. The source was peripheral blood, collected before any cancer treatment. This receptor was identified in a female donor over 55 with stage I lung adenocarcinoma. V and J are TRBV29-1 and TRBJ2-3; D is uncertain. The CDR3 region has the DNA TGCAGCGTTGACCTCGACACAGATACGCAGTATTTT. Protein sequence: CSVDLDTDTQYF.